Each of the 20 T cell receptor beta chains below was sequenced from the same sample in a study of blood T cells in healthy people across ages. PCR was performed a second time for roughly 7 to 12 cycles using a sample-barcoded 5' primer and a J-beta primer mix. TCRdb ran MiXCR on the 5' RACE reads and lists one entry per CDR3 protein. In the table there are about 1.8 million distinct CDR3 sequences, approximately 50% of which are singletons. The sample was blood. All receptors come from a woman in her thirties or forties in good health.

In the case of this clonotype: Compared with germline, one end of the junction differs, possibly owing to a read error. This chain links TRBV12-3 or TRBV12-4 with TRBJ2-3; no firm D call. This CDR3 comprises 14 residues. The CDR3 DNA reads TGTGCCGGCAGTTTCCGAGAGACCACAGATACGCAGTATTTT. Its protein is CAGSFRETTDTQYF.

CDR3 sequence (DNA): TGCGCCAGCAGCCAAGTAGCCCACACCGGCTACACCTTC. This gives the protein CASSQVAHTGYTF. V usage is TRBV4-3 and J usage is TRBJ1-2; D is uncertain. Trimming removed 1 base at V and 8 bases at J, with 11 bases between. This CDR3 spans 13 amino acids. Per germline, CDR1 LGHNA and CDR2 YSLEER.

The chain has TRBV12-3 or TRBV12-4 and TRBJ2-1, with a tentative D call TRBD1 (5 bases). The CDR3 is made up of 15 amino acids. Trimming pared 4 bases from V and 5 bases from J, leaving 15 bases between. CDR3 in amino acids: CASSSRNNRNNEQFF. CDR3 bases: TGTGCCAGCAGTTCTAGAAACAACAGGAACAATGAGCAGTTCTTC.

As DNA, the CDR3 is TGTGCCTGCACCCAGGGGAGTGTAGGGGTGGGATATGGCTACACCTTC. It yields the protein CACTQGSVGVGYGYTF. V usage is TRBV12-3 or TRBV12-4 and J usage is TRBJ1-2; a weak D match, TRBD1 (6 bases). The CDR3 is 16 residues long. V was pared by 11 bases and J by 5 bases, with 27 bases between.

The chain carries TRBV6-2 or TRBV6-3 and TRBJ2-3, with D perhaps matching TRBD1 or TRBD2 (6 bases each). The CDR3 is 16 residues long. Looked up from germline, CDR1 is MNHEY and CDR2 is SVGEGT. V was shortened by 2 bases and J by 5 bases, with 17 bases between the two germline ends. CDR3 nucleotide sequence: TGTGCCAGCAGTTACCCCCGGTTAGGGGGGAGAGATACGCAGTATTTT. Its protein product is CASSYPRLGGRDTQYF.

There are a few counts of this clonotype. This chain joins TRBV4-2 and TRBJ1-1, with D maybe TRBD1 (5 bases). V lost 5 bases and J lost 0, with 13 bases in between. Germline assignment: CDR1 LGHNA and CDR2 YNFKEQ. This CDR3 comprises 15 residues. The CDR3 DNA sequence: TGTGCCAGCAGCAGGGCCGGGGGAATGAACACTGAAGCTTTCTTT. Encoded protein: CASSRAGGMNTEAFF.

Here the CDR3 reads CASSQEVAGYEQYF. The CDR3 DNA reads TGCGCCAGCAGCCAAGAAGTAGCAGGCTACGAGCAGTACTTC. The chain employs TRBV4-3 and TRBJ2-7; D is uncertain. The CDR3 sequence is 14 residues long. Trimming cost V 0 bases and J 3 bases, with 9 bases left between them. Germline CDR1 and CDR2: LGHNA and YSLEER.

The chain is built from TRBV7-9 and TRBJ2-1; D is perhaps TRBD1 (5 bases). The germline V and J ends were trimmed by 5 bases and 6 bases, with 20 bases remaining between them. The CDR3 totals 16 residues. CDR1 SEHNR and CDR2 FQNEAQ come from the germline V gene (reference sequence). CDR3 nucleotides: TGTGCCAGCAGCGCCGACTCAGGGCCCTCTGGCAATGAGCAGTTCTTC. This gives the protein CASSADSGPSGNEQFF.

This rearrangement joins TRBV6-2 or TRBV6-3 to TRBJ2-3; 10 bases agree with TRBD2. Germline CDR1 and CDR2: MNHEY and SVGEGT. Losses at the gene ends were 5 bases for V and 2 bases for J; bases not matched to a gene: 7. The CDR3 spans 16 residues. The CDR3 spells CASSPGLAVDTDTQYF. The CDR3 bases are TGTGCCAGCAGTCCCGGACTAGCGGTCGACACAGATACGCAGTATTTT.

This clonotype was observed a few times. In DNA, the CDR3 is TGTGCTAGTGGTTTGGACCCGGAGACCCAGTACTTC. This gives the protein CASGLDPETQYF. This chain joins TRBV12-5 and TRBJ2-5, with no clear D. V lost 1 base to trimming and J lost 5 bases, with 5 bases between them. Germline assignment: CDR1 LGHNT and CDR2 FRNRAP. The CDR3 loop spans 12 amino acids.

The V gene is TRBV7-9, the J gene TRBJ1-4, with D hard to call. V was trimmed by 5 bases and J by 7 bases, leaving 11 bases between them. The CDR3 contains 13 residues. The germline V gene encodes CDR1 SEHNR and CDR2 FQNEAQ (reference sequence). CDR3 protein: CASSPDWSEKLFF. The CDR3 DNA sequence: TGTGCCAGCAGCCCAGACTGGAGTGAAAAACTGTTTTTT.

The chain has TRBV20-1 and TRBJ2-4, with 7 bases identical to TRBD1. The V and J ends lost 5 bases and 4 bases, in that order; junction bases with no gene match: 11. This CDR3 is built from 15 residues. CDR1 and CDR2 (germline): DFQATT, SNEGSKA (reference sequence). The CDR3 spells CSAYPGQRSKNIQYF. The DNA of the CDR3 is TGCAGTGCTTATCCGGGACAGAGGAGTAAAAACATTCAGTACTTC.

The rearrangement uses TRBV18 and TRBJ1-2, with TRBD1 identical over 8 bases. Germline trimming cut 5 bases from V and 3 bases from J; bases unmatched to any gene: 5. The CDR3 has 14 amino acids. Germline assignment: CDR1 KGHSH and CDR2 LQKENI. The CDR3 DNA is TGTGCCAGCTCAGTCGCAGGGGGCGACTATGGCTACACCTTC. This translates into CASSVAGGDYGYTF.

This clonotype was seen at least ten times. The chain has TRBV4-1 and TRBJ2-6; D is perhaps TRBD1 or TRBD2 (5 bases each). CDR1 is MGHRA, CDR2 YSYEKL, per germline. The CDR3 runs to 16 residues. V was trimmed by 4 bases and J by 6 bases, leaving 16 bases between them. This chain's CDR3 is CASSLRVHGEANVLTF. The CDR3 nucleotides read TGCGCCAGCAGCCTCAGGGTTCACGGGGAGGCCAACGTCCTGACTTTC.

This clonotype has a single count. The chain recombines TRBV9 with TRBJ1-1; TRBD1 aligns across 8 bases. J gave up 2 bases and V 0 bases, and 9 bases lay outside the gene matches. CDR1 and CDR2 from the germline V gene are SGDLS and YYNGEE. The CDR3 extends over 17 amino acids. The CDR3 nucleotides are TGTGCCAGCAGCGTAGACCCTACAGGGGGGACCAACACTGAAGCTTTCTTT. Protein product: CASSVDPTGGTNTEAFF.

This chain connects TRBV6-5 to TRBJ1-2; TRBD1 is a possible D gene (5 bases). The V end lost 0 bases, the J end lost 8 bases, and 13 bases lay between the germline ends. The germline CDR1 and CDR2 sequences are MNHEY and SVGAGI. This CDR3 is built from 14 residues. The CDR3 here is CASSYSGETMGYTF. The CDR3, as DNA: TGTGCCAGCAGTTACTCAGGGGAGACTATGGGCTACACCTTC.

This clonotype showed up just a few times. The chain uses TRBV6-1 and TRBJ2-7; 7 bases map to TRBD2. The trim removed 3 bases at V and 1 base at J, leaving 15 bases unmatched. Germline V lookup: CDR1 MNHNS, CDR2 SASEGT. CDR3 size: 18 residues. CDR3 in amino acids: CASSDLGGAGWQSYEQYF. CDR3 DNA: TGTGCCAGCAGTGATCTCGGAGGAGCGGGGTGGCAGTCCTACGAGCAGTACTTC.

This clonotype was detected only a few times. The chain carries TRBV4-1 and TRBJ2-7, with TRBD2 matching over 7 bases. With V trimmed by 1 base and J by 3 bases, 6 bases remained unmatched. Germline V gene lookup returns CDR1 MGHRA and CDR2 YSYEKL. The CDR3 totals 15 residues. The CDR3 region is CASSQGPGLGYEQYF. In DNA, the CDR3 is TGCGCCAGCAGCCAAGGTCCAGGACTAGGCTACGAGCAGTACTTC.

The J gene is TRBJ2-5, the V gene TRBV5-1; D perhaps matches TRBD2 (6 bases). The V and J ends lost 5 bases and 7 bases respectively, with 21 bases between them. Germline V gene lookup returns CDR1 SGHRS and CDR2 YFSETQ. The length of the CDR3 is 15 residues. For the CDR3, the DNA is TGCGCCAGCAGAAAGGACCCCAGGGACTCGGGGACCCAGTACTTC. Its translation is CASRKDPRDSGTQYF.

The chain is built from TRBV28 and TRBJ1-5; D is unresolved. CDR3 length equals 13 residues. In germline, CDR1 is MDHEN, CDR2 SYDVKM. The V end was cut by 3 bases, the J end by 9 bases, with 12 bases between. In DNA form, the CDR3 reads TGTGCCAGCAGTTTGTACGGTAGGACGCCCCAGCATTTT. Translation: CASSLYGRTPQHF.